A single sample is the source of the 12 T cell receptor beta chains below, sequenced in a study of blood T cell repertoires in COVID-19 (dated by TCRdb to 2018 to 2020). The library relied on the immunoSEQ multiplex PCR assay. This is the immuneACCESS table as TCRdb keeps it, with only in-frame sequences that have V and J called. A part of the clones is gone; compared with another copy, unresolved V genes explain less than half, and the rest is unexplained. This sample comprises about 150,000 clones, roughly 80% of them detected only once. In total, the top ten clones hold about 12% of the sample. Sequencing was performed on peripheral blood. The receptor set was obtained from an older woman with COVID-19, enrolled during active disease.

The CDR3 nucleotides read TGTGCCAGTAGTCTAGGCGGGGGCCAGGGAGAGACCCAGTACTTC. It is translated as CASSLGGGQGETQYF. This chain joins TRBV19 and TRBJ2-5; a weak D match, TRBD2 (7 bases). The CDR3 extends over 15 amino acids. V gave up 5 bases and J gave up 4 bases, with 17 bases separating them. Per germline, CDR1 LNHDA and CDR2 SQIVND (reference sequence).

The chain couples TRBV6-5 to TRBJ1-3, with 7 bases that match TRBD1. Trimming cost V 5 bases and J 9 bases; bases outside gene matches: 13. CDR3 length equals 15 residues. Germline CDR1 and CDR2: MNHEY and SVGAGI. CDR3 nucleotide sequence: TGTGCCAGCAGTCCGGGACAGACTATACTGGGCACCATATATTTT. Translated, it gives CASSPGQTILGTIYF.

The CDR3 reads CASSLRGTGGFRTEAFF. The CDR3 coding sequence is TGTGCCAGCAGCTTAAGGGGGACAGGGGGTTTTAGGACTGAAGCTTTCTTT. The chain joins TRBV7-2 to TRBJ1-1; 11 nucleotides match TRBD1. Germline CDR1 and CDR2: SGHTA and FQGNSA. Trimming took 2 bases from V and 5 from J; bases not matched to a gene: 10. The CDR3 sequence is 17 residues long. The whole variable domain, filled in from reference TRBV7-2 and TRBJ1-1, reads GAGVSQSPSNKVTEKGKDVELRCDPISGHTALYWYRQSLGQGLEFLIYFQGNSAPDKSGLPSDRFSAERTGGSVSTLTIQRTQQEDSAVYLCASSLRGTGGFRTEAFFGQGTRLTVV.

V and J are TRBV4-1 and TRBJ1-1, with D uncertain. Per germline, CDR1 MGHRA and CDR2 YSYEKL. The V end lost 1 base, the J end lost 4 bases, and 19 bases lay between the germline ends. The CDR3 loop spans 17 amino acids. The CDR3 nucleotides read TGCGCCAGCAGCCAAGGTCTCGGGGAGGGTCCTACCACTGAAGCTTTCTTT. This translates into CASSQGLGEGPTTEAFF.

This clone was observed a few times. The chain recombines TRBV7-9 with TRBJ2-1, with D perhaps TRBD2 (6 bases). Germline CDR1 reads SEHNR; CDR2 reads FQNEAQ (reference sequence). Trimming pared 7 bases from V and 7 bases from J, leaving 23 bases between. The CDR3 loop spans 16 amino acids. The CDR3 DNA is TGTGCCAGCACCCAGTGGGACTTGCTTACTGGGAATGAGCAGTTCTTC. This sequence encodes CASTQWDLLTGNEQFF.

The chain couples TRBV18 to TRBJ2-5, with a weak D call TRBD2 (6 bases). Germline CDR1 reads KGHSH; CDR2 reads LQKENI. CDR3 length equals 13 residues. Trimming shortened V by 2 bases and J by 4 bases, and 8 bases separated the two germline ends. The CDR3 DNA sequence: TGTGCCAGCTCACCAACCGGGGGAGAGACCCAGTACTTC. Its translation is CASSPTGGETQYF. The entire variable domain, with the rest obtained from reference TRBV18 and TRBJ2-5, is as follows: NAGVMQNPRHLVRRRGQEARLRCSPMKGHSHVYWYRQLPEEGLKFMVYLQKENIIDESGMPKERFSAEFPKEGPSILRIQQVVRGDSAAYFCASSPTGGETQYFGPGTRLLVL.

This chain joins TRBV5-1 and TRBJ1-2; D might be TRBD1 (5 bases). Trimming took 0 bases from V and 7 from J, leaving 10 bases between them. Germline V gene data show CDR1 as SGHRS and CDR2 as YFSETQ. This CDR3 contains 13 residues. CDR3 sequence: CASSLDRSGGYTF. CDR3 coding DNA: TGCGCCAGCAGCTTGGACAGGTCGGGTGGCTACACCTTC.

This clone has a single count. The chain carries TRBV11-2 and TRBJ1-2, with D maybe TRBD1 (6 bases). Germline V lookup: CDR1 SGHAT, CDR2 FQNNGV. With 4 bases removed from V and 9 bases from J, the gap between germline ends came to 18 bases. The CDR3 consists of 14 residues. This CDR3 is CASSSPRTAFRYTF. In DNA form, the CDR3 reads TGTGCCAGCAGCTCCCCGCGGACAGCCTTCCGCTACACCTTC. The variable domain in full, with the rest retrieved from reference TRBV11-2 and TRBJ1-2, is EAGVAQSPRYKIIEKRQSVAFWCNPISGHATLYWYQQILGQGPKLLIQFQNNGVVDDSQLPKDRFSAERLKGVDSTLKIQPAKLEDSAVYLCASSSPRTAFRYTFGSGTRLTVV.

V gene TRBV29-1 combines with J gene TRBJ1-2, with TRBD1 matching over 9 bases. There are 14 residues in the CDR3. Germline lookup yields CDR1 SQVTM and CDR2 ANQGSEA. The trim removed 4 bases at V and 8 bases at J, leaving 11 bases unmatched. CDR3 sequence: CSVGGTGPSRGYTF. CDR3 in DNA: TGCAGCGTTGGGGGGACAGGGCCCAGTCGCGGCTACACCTTC. Together with reference TRBV29-1 and TRBJ1-2, the CDR3 gives the full variable domain: SAVISQKPSRDICQRGTSLTIQCQVDSQVTMMFWYRQQPGQSLTLIATANQGSEATYESGFVIDKFPISRPNLTFSTLTVSNMSPEDSSIYLCSVGGTGPSRGYTFGSGTRLTVV.

This clone was observed once. The rearrangement uses TRBV6-5 and TRBJ1-1, with 8 bases lining up with TRBD1. V dropped 2 bases and J dropped 5; count of bases not matched to a gene: 7. This CDR3 is 15 amino acids long. Germline V gives CDR1 MNHEY, CDR2 SVGAGI. The CDR3 bases are TGTGCCAGCAGTTACGACGTACAGGGGGGGACTGAAGCTTTCTTT. This translates into CASSYDVQGGTEAFF.

The chain has TRBV7-6 and TRBJ2-6; possibly TRBD1 for D (6 bases). Trimming removed 2 bases at V and 4 bases at J, with 12 bases between. This CDR3 contains 16 residues. Germline V gene lookup returns CDR1 SGHVS and CDR2 FNYEAQ. The CDR3 sequence is CASSLSGTSGANVLTF. The CDR3 nucleotides are TGTGCCAGCAGCTTATCCGGGACATCCGGGGCCAACGTCCTGACTTTC.

The genes are TRBV10-3 and TRBJ1-1; TRBD1 aligns across 7 bases. Germline V gene sequence: CDR1 ENHRY, CDR2 SYGVKD. This CDR3 has 13 residues. After removal of 10 bases from V and 4 bases from J, the junction contained 9 bases not matched to a gene. The CDR3 sequence is CATRDSQFTEAFF. The CDR3 nucleotides are TGTGCCACCCGGGACAGCCAATTCACTGAAGCTTTCTTT.